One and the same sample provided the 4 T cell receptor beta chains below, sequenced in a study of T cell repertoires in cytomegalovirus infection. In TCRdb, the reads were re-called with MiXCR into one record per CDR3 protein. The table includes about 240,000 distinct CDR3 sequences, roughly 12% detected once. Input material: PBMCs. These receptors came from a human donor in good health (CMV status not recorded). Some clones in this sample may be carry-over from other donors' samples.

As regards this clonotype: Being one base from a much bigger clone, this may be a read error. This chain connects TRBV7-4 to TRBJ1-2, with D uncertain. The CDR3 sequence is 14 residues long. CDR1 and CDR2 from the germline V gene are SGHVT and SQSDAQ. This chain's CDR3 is CASILVNLNYGYTF. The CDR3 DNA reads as TGTGCCAGCATCTTAGTGAACCTTAACTATGGCTACACCTTC.

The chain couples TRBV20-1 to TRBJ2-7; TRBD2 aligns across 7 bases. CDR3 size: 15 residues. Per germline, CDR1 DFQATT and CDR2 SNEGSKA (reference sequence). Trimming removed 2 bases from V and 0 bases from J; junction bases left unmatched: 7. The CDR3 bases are TGCAGTGCTAGACGAGAGCGGGGTATCTCCTACGAGCAGTACTTC. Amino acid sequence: CSARRERGISYEQYF.

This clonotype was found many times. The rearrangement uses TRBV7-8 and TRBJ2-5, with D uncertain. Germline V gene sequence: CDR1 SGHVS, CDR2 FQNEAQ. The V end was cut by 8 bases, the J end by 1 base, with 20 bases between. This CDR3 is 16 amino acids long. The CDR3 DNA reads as TGTGCCAGCTTACCCCGACCCTCCTACGGCCAAGAGACCCAGTACTTC. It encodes CASLPRPSYGQETQYF.

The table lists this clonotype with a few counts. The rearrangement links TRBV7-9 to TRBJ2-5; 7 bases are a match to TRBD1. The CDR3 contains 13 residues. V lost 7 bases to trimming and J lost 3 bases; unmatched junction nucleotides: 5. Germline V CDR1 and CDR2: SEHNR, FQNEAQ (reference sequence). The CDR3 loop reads CASMRQGKETQYF. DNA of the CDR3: TGTGCCAGCATGCGACAGGGAAAAGAGACCCAGTACTTC.